The 30 T cell receptor beta chains in this list originate from one sample, sequenced in a study of shared clonotypes between healthy human individuals. Produced via immunoSEQ multiplex PCR; TCRdb's table is partial and in-frame only. The repertoire consists of about 960,000 clones, with about 80% occurring once and the leading ten covering around 1.4%. Sequencing input: memory CD4+ T cells sorted from blood. Subset of the sample: CD45RA-negative fraction. The receptors stem from a man aged 18 to 29 in good health.

Comments on this clone: This specimen includes other DNA sequences encoding the same CDR3. The chain recombines TRBV10-3 with TRBJ2-2; D gene unclear. Germline loops: CDR1 ENHRY, CDR2 SYGVKD. The germline V and J ends were trimmed by 2 bases and 4 bases, with 2 bases remaining between them. This CDR3 has 12 residues. The CDR3 DNA sequence: TGTGCCATCAGTGAGGGCACCGGGGAGCTGTTTTTT. It translates to CAISEGTGELFF.

There are a few counts of this clone. The chain recombines TRBV7-9 with TRBJ1-4; no clear D gene. Trimming shortened V by 2 bases and J by 7 bases, and 11 bases separated the two germline ends. Germline loops: CDR1 SEHNR, CDR2 FQNEAQ (reference sequence). The CDR3 extends over 14 amino acids. CDR3 loop: CASSLRSVPEKLFF. CDR3 nucleotides: TGTGCCAGCAGCTTACGTTCGGTTCCTGAAAAACTGTTTTTT.

This rearrangement joins TRBV6-1 to TRBJ1-5, with D possibly matching TRBD1 (5 bases). Trimming removed 6 bases at V and 6 bases at J, with 12 bases between. The CDR3 has 13 residues. In germline, CDR1 is MNHNS, CDR2 SASEGT. CDR3 in amino acids: CASRLGGGQPQHF. The CDR3 region has the DNA TGTGCCAGCAGGTTGGGGGGAGGTCAGCCCCAGCATTTT.

V gene TRBV7-9 combines with J gene TRBJ2-2; D not certain. The CDR3 length is 12 residues. With 4 bases removed from V and 7 bases from J, the gap between germline ends came to 7 bases. The germline V gene has CDR1 SEHNR and CDR2 FQNEAQ (reference sequence). CDR3 DNA sequence: TGTGCCAGCAGCTATTTAGGCGGGGAGCTGTTTTTT. The encoded protein is CASSYLGGELFF.

V is TRBV10-1 and J is TRBJ1-1; D ambiguous. The CDR3 covers 12 residues. V was cut by 6 bases and J by 7 bases, with 12 bases left in between. CDR1 is WNHNN and CDR2 is SYGVQD in the germline V gene (reference sequence). Written as DNA, the CDR3 is TGCGCCAGCAGCGGGCTGGTAGGTGAAGCTTTCTTT. Amino acid sequence: CASSGLVGEAFF.

Turning to this clone: This could be a read error, since a much larger clone is one nucleotide away. The chain combines TRBV2 with TRBJ1-1, with D tentatively TRBD1 (6 bases). In germline, CDR1 is SNHLY, CDR2 FYNNEI. This CDR3 spans 11 amino acids. V was shortened by 4 bases and J by 7 bases, with 7 bases between the two germline ends. CDR3 sequence (DNA): TGTGCCAGCAGTGTGGACAGTGAAGCTTTCTTT. Its translation: CASSVDSEAFF.

This chain links TRBV5-1 with TRBJ2-1; D could derive from TRBD1 or TRBD2 (6 bases each). From germline, CDR1 is SGHRS and CDR2 YFSETQ. The CDR3 runs 17 residues. Deletions cut 3 bases from V and 2 bases from J, with 18 bases between. Here the CDR3 reads CASSWGRDLGPYNEQFF. CDR3 bases: TGCGCCAGCAGCTGGGGGCGGGACCTAGGCCCCTACAATGAGCAGTTCTTC.

V gene TRBV27 combines with J gene TRBJ1-2; tentatively, D is TRBD1 (6 bases). CDR3 size: 14 residues. V lost 3 bases and J lost 5, with 13 bases in between. Germline lookup yields CDR1 MNHEY and CDR2 SMNVEV (reference sequence). The CDR3 nucleotides read TGTGCCAGCAGTTTTGGGGCAGGGGCTTATGGCTACACCTTC. It yields the protein CASSFGAGAYGYTF.

The rearrangement links TRBV10-1 to TRBJ1-1, with D possibly TRBD1 on 5 matching bases. This CDR3 region has 12 residues. Trimming removed 4 bases from V and 8 bases from J, with 11 bases in between. CDR1 WNHNN and CDR2 SYGVQD come from the germline V gene (reference sequence). As DNA, the CDR3 is TGCGCCAGCAGTGGGGGGAATTGGGAAGCTTTCTTT. Protein: CASSGGNWEAFF.

The V and J genes are TRBV6-6 and TRBJ2-1, with 16 bases lining up with TRBD2. The CDR3 has 16 residues. From germline, CDR1 is MNHNY and CDR2 SVGAGI (reference sequence). After removal of 5 bases from V and 7 bases from J, the junction contained 5 bases not matched to a gene. CDR3 DNA sequence: TGTGCCAGCAGTAAGGGGACTAGCGGGGGGGCAAATGAGCAGTTCTTC. Encoded protein: CASSKGTSGGANEQFF.

V gene TRBV9 combines with J gene TRBJ2-3; D is perhaps TRBD2 (5 bases). Trimming took 3 bases from V and 2 from J, leaving 13 bases between them. The CDR3 is 15 residues long. Germline assignment: CDR1 SGDLS and CDR2 YYNGEE. DNA for the CDR3: TGTGCCAGCAGCGGTTTTGGAGGCTCCACAGATACGCAGTATTTT. It translates to CASSGFGGSTDTQYF.

V and J are TRBV5-4 and TRBJ1-4; a possible D gene is TRBD1 (5 bases). CDR1 and CDR2 from the germline V gene are SGHNT and YYREEE (reference sequence). The germline V and J ends were trimmed by 2 bases and 4 bases, with 18 bases remaining between them. This CDR3 is 17 amino acids long. CDR3 residues: CASSLHLPGLGNEKLFF. The CDR3, as DNA: TGTGCCAGCAGCTTACATTTACCGGGACTGGGTAATGAAAAACTGTTTTTT. The whole variable domain, remainder taken from reference TRBV5-4 and TRBJ1-4, is ETGVTQSPTHLIKTRGQQVTLRCSSQSGHNTVSWYQQALGQGPQFIFQYYREEENGRGNFPPRFSGLQFPNYSSELNVNALELDDSALYLCASSLHLPGLGNEKLFFGSGTQLSVL.

This sequence joins TRBV10-3 and TRBJ2-2; D is possibly TRBD1 (6 bases). The CDR3 spans 16 residues. V lost 3 bases and J lost 5, with 16 bases in between. Per the germline V gene, CDR1 is ENHRY and CDR2 is SYGVKD. The CDR3 region is CAISEIPGAATGELFF. CDR3 DNA sequence: TGTGCCATCAGTGAAATCCCAGGGGCCGCGACCGGGGAGCTGTTTTTT.

The rearrangement uses TRBV6-1 and TRBJ1-5; no reliable D call. The CDR3 spans 16 residues. CDR1 is MNHNS and CDR2 is SASEGT in the germline V gene. V was clipped by 0 bases and J by 2 bases, with 11 bases between them. The CDR3 reads CASSEAVRSGNQPQHF. CDR3 DNA sequence: TGTGCCAGCAGTGAAGCCGTGAGGAGCGGCAATCAGCCCCAGCATTTT.

To note about this clone: This specimen includes other DNA sequences encoding the same CDR3. The chain couples TRBV2 to TRBJ2-1; a possible D gene is TRBD2 (6 bases). V shed 8 bases and J shed 4 bases, with 6 bases lying between them. This CDR3 region has 11 residues. Germline V gene data show CDR1 as SNHLY and CDR2 as FYNNEI. As DNA, the CDR3 is TGTGCCAGCGGGAGGTACAATGAGCAGTTCTTC. This gives the protein CASGRYNEQFF.

V is TRBV10-3 and J is TRBJ2-5, with 12 nucleotides matching TRBD2. The CDR3 is 15 residues long. Losses at the gene ends were 5 bases for V and 4 bases for J; bases not matched to a gene: 5. Germline V lookup: CDR1 ENHRY, CDR2 SYGVKD. CDR3 coding DNA: TGTGCCATCAGTTCTAGCGGGGGGGCCGGAGAGACCCAGTACTTC. It yields the protein CAISSSGGAGETQYF.

The gene calls are TRBV7-9 and TRBJ2-3; TRBD1 agrees at 7 bases. Germline CDR1 is SEHNR and CDR2 is FQNEAQ (reference sequence). CDR3 length equals 18 residues. The ends lost 3 bases at V and 4 bases at J; junction bases unmatched: 16. CDR3 region: CASSFGPFIQGSSDTQYF. Written as DNA, the CDR3 is TGTGCCAGCAGCTTCGGTCCTTTCATACAGGGGAGTTCAGATACGCAGTATTTT. The full variable domain, completed using reference TRBV7-9 and TRBJ2-3, is DTGVSQNPRHKITKRGQNVTFRCDPISEHNRLYWYRQTLGQGPEFLTYFQNEAQLEKSRLLSDRFSAERPKGSFSTLEIQRTEQGDSAMYLCASSFGPFIQGSSDTQYFGPGTRLTVL.

The rearrangement uses TRBV7-9 and TRBJ1-6; no reliable D call. Germline V gene data show CDR1 as SEHNR and CDR2 as FQNEAQ (reference sequence). The length of the CDR3 is 15 residues. Deletions cut 3 bases from V and 6 bases from J, with 12 bases between. The CDR3 DNA follows: TGTGCCAGCAGCTTCGGTCAGCCGGTTAATTCACCCCTCCACTTT. It specifies CASSFGQPVNSPLHF. The entire variable domain, with the rest obtained from reference TRBV7-9 and TRBJ1-6, is as follows: DTGVSQNPRHKITKRGQNVTFRCDPISEHNRLYWYRQTLGQGPEFLTYFQNEAQLEKSRLLSDRFSAERPKGSFSTLEIQRTEQGDSAMYLCASSFGQPVNSPLHFGNGTRLTVT.

The count of this clone is one. The rearrangement uses TRBV9 and TRBJ2-1, with 7 nucleotides matching TRBD1. The CDR3 runs to 16 residues. V was clipped by 2 bases and J by 2 bases; unmatched bases: 7. Per the germline V gene, CDR1 is SGDLS and CDR2 is YYNGEE. The CDR3 DNA sequence: TGTGCCAGCAGCGTGATCGGGACAGCTACCTACAATGAGCAGTTCTTC. It yields the protein CASSVIGTATYNEQFF.

The chain joins TRBV28 to TRBJ1-1; no clear D. Germline V lookup: CDR1 MDHEN, CDR2 SYDVKM. The length of the CDR3 is 12 residues. V was pared by 2 bases and J by 6 bases, with 7 bases between. The CDR3 nucleotides read TGTGCCAGCAGTTTAGTACAGTCTGAAGCTTTCTTT. Translated: CASSLVQSEAFF.

The chain combines TRBV9 with TRBJ2-5, with 11 bases lining up with TRBD2. The junction had 1 base not matched to a gene; V was cut back by 0 bases and J by 0 bases. Germline V gene lookup returns CDR1 SGDLS and CDR2 YYNGEE. The CDR3 spans 16 residues. For the CDR3, the DNA is TGTGCCAGCAGCGTAGGACTAGCGGGAAACCAAGAGACCCAGTACTTC. Translated, it gives CASSVGLAGNQETQYF. The full variable domain, in which reference TRBV9 and TRBJ2-5 provide the parts outside the CDR3, is DSGVTQTPKHLITATGQRVTLRCSPRSGDLSVYWYQQSLDQGLQFLIQYYNGEERAKGNILERFSAQQFPDLHSELNLSSLELGDSALYFCASSVGLAGNQETQYFGPGTRLLVL.

This chain joins TRBV4-1 and TRBJ1-3; D ambiguous. CDR1 and CDR2 from the germline V gene are MGHRA and YSYEKL. Deletions cut 1 base from V and 5 bases from J, with 21 bases between. CDR3 size: 18 residues. The CDR3 DNA reads as TGCGCCAGCAGCCAAGCCAGCGCCGGGGAGGGCTATCGAAACACCATATATTTT. This encodes CASSQASAGEGYRNTIYF.

The genes are TRBV13 and TRBJ2-1; 7 bases match TRBD1. V gave up 6 bases and J gave up 3 bases; unmatched junction bases: 5. CDR3 length: 14 amino acids. In germline, CDR1 is PRHDT, CDR2 FYEKMQ (reference sequence). The CDR3 DNA follows: TGTGCCAGCAGATTCAGACAGGGCTACAATGAGCAGTTCTTC. This translates into CASRFRQGYNEQFF.

The sample holds one count of this clone. The genes are TRBV23-1 and TRBJ2-3, with 13 bases that match TRBD2. TRBV23-1 falls under the ORF class, with uncertain function. This CDR3 has 17 residues. V trimming: 4 bases; J trimming: 6 bases; junction bases outside the gene matches: 10. CDR3 nucleotides: TGCGCCAGCAGTCTCCTGACTAGCGGGAGGCGAGTGGATACGCAGTATTTT. It translates to CASSLLTSGRRVDTQYF.

This clone was seen a handful of times. The chain carries TRBV7-9 and TRBJ1-5, with D perhaps TRBD1 (6 bases). Germline CDR1 is SEHNR and CDR2 is FQNEAQ (reference sequence). The CDR3 has 13 residues. The V end lost 5 bases, the J end lost 9 bases, and 14 bases lay between the germline ends. CDR3 loop: CASSPEGVAPQHF. The CDR3 nucleotides read TGTGCCAGCAGCCCAGAGGGGGTGGCGCCCCAGCATTTT.

Concerning this clone itself: A much larger clone lies a single base off, so this may be a read error. The chain carries TRBV7-6 and TRBJ2-2; D remains unclear. This CDR3 is built from 13 residues. Trimming shortened V by 1 base and J by 2 bases, and 2 bases separated the two germline ends. CDR1 and CDR2 from the germline V gene are SGHVS and FNYEAQ. DNA for the CDR3: TGTGCCAGCAGCTTAGAAAACACCGGGGAGCTGTTTTTT. Amino acids: CASSLENTGELFF. Variable domain in full (rest from reference TRBV7-6 and TRBJ2-2): GAGVSQSPRYKVTKRGQDVALRCDPISGHVSLYWYRQALGQGPEFLTYFNYEAQQDKSGLPNDRFSAERPEGSISTLTIQRTEQRDSAMYRCASSLENTGELFFGEGSRLTVL.

On this clone itself: The same CDR3 is also encoded by other DNA sequences in this sample. The chain uses TRBV18 and TRBJ1-1; D gene unclear. Trimming stripped 3 bases from V and 0 bases from J, with 8 bases between. The CDR3 covers 14 residues. Germline V lookup: CDR1 KGHSH, CDR2 LQKENI. Written as DNA, the CDR3 is TGTGCCAGCTCACCCCTTGGGATGAACACTGAAGCTTTCTTT. Translated: CASSPLGMNTEAFF.

The chain is built from TRBV19 and TRBJ1-1; TRBD1 is a possible D gene (6 bases). This CDR3 has 16 residues. CDR1 is LNHDA and CDR2 is SQIVND in the germline V gene (reference sequence). Deletions cut 5 bases from V and 5 bases from J, with 21 bases between. CDR3 in amino acids: CASSGQQGPIETEAFF. The CDR3 nucleotides read TGTGCCAGTAGTGGTCAACAGGGCCCCATCGAAACTGAAGCTTTCTTT.

The V gene is TRBV30, the J gene TRBJ2-5; tentatively, D is TRBD1 or TRBD2 (5 bases each). The end of the DNA fits TRBJ2-7 better, so the J call may be wrong. The CDR3 spans 13 residues. CDR1 is GTSNPN, CDR2 SVGIG, per germline (reference sequence). The CDR3 sequence is CAWGWGTSYEQYF. For the CDR3, the DNA is TGTGCCTGGGGCTGGGGGACCTCCTACGAGCAGTACTTC.

The sample holds one count of this clone. V is TRBV5-8 and J is TRBJ2-6; unclear D gene. Germline CDR1 SGHTS, CDR2 YDEGEE. CDR3 size: 14 residues. The germline V and J ends were trimmed by 0 bases and 0 bases, with 1 base remaining between them. The CDR3 region is CASSLGSGANVLTF. The CDR3 nucleotides are TGTGCCAGCAGCTTGGGCTCTGGGGCCAACGTCCTGACTTTC.